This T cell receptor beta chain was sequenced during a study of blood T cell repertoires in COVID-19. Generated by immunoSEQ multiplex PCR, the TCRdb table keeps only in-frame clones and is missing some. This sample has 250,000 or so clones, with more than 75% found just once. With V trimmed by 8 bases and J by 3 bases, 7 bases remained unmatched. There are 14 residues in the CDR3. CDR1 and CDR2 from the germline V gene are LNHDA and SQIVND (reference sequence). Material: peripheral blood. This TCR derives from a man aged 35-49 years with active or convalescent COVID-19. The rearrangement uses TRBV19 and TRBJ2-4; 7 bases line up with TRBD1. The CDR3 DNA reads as TGTGCCAGTGCGCAGGGGGTTAGCAAAAACATTCAGTACTTC. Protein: CASAQGVSKNIQYF. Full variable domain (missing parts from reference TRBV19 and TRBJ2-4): DGGITQSPKYLFRKEGQNVTLSCEQNLNHDAMYWYRQDPGQGLRLIYYSQIVNDFQKGDIAEGYSVSREKKESFPLTVTSAQKNPTAFYLCASAQGVSKNIQYFGAGTRLSVL.